This entry lists 20 T cell receptor beta chains sequenced from one sample in a study of cytomegalovirus exposure and HLA in healthy donors. The assay was immunoSEQ multiplex PCR, and TCRdb's table has in-frame clones only and misses some. Among approximately 170,000 clones, roughly 80% were seen once, and the ten largest hold roughly 10%. Sequencing used PBMCs. Receptor source: a young man in good health and CMV-seropositive.

The chain carries TRBV19 and TRBJ1-3; TRBD1 aligns across 9 bases. V was pared by 5 bases and J by 4 bases, with 9 bases of the junction left unmatched. Germline V gene sequence: CDR1 LNHDA, CDR2 SQIVND (reference sequence). The CDR3 sequence is 16 residues long. The chain's CDR3 is CASSAAGTGSGNTIYF. The CDR3, as DNA: TGTGCCAGTAGTGCCGCCGGGACAGGGTCCGGAAACACCATATATTTT.

The rearrangement joins TRBV7-9 to TRBJ1-2; possibly TRBD1 for D (5 bases). V lost 1 base and J lost 0, with 6 bases in between. Germline CDR1 SEHNR, CDR2 FQNEAQ (reference sequence). This CDR3 has 14 residues. The DNA for the CDR3 is TGTGCCAGCAGCTTAGGACAGACTAACTATGGCTACACCTTC. This sequence encodes CASSLGQTNYGYTF.

V gene TRBV7-8 combines with J gene TRBJ2-5; TRBD1 matches at 11 bases. V trimming: 5 bases; J trimming: 1 base; junction bases outside the gene matches: 6. The CDR3 contains 16 residues. CDR1 is SGHVS, CDR2 FQNEAQ, per germline. The CDR3 DNA sequence: TGTGCCAGCAGCCCACCCGGGACAGGGGGCCAAGAGACCCAGTACTTC. Amino acid sequence: CASSPPGTGGQETQYF.

The rearrangement uses TRBV7-9 and TRBJ1-2; 10 bases map to TRBD1. CDR1 is SEHNR and CDR2 is FQNEAQ in the germline V gene (reference sequence). V lost 2 bases to trimming and J lost 4 bases; unmatched junction nucleotides: 4. The CDR3 spans 15 residues. CDR3 sequence: CASSLQGQGTYGYTF. Written as DNA, the CDR3 is TGTGCCAGCAGCTTACAGGGACAGGGGACCTATGGCTACACCTTC. The full variable domain, its missing parts supplied by reference TRBV7-9 and TRBJ1-2, is DTGVSQNPRHKITKRGQNVTFRCDPISEHNRLYWYRQTLGQGPEFLTYFQNEAQLEKSRLLSDRFSAERPKGSFSTLEIQRTEQGDSAMYLCASSLQGQGTYGYTFGSGTRLTVV.

The chain combines TRBV4-1 with TRBJ2-5; 7 bases agree with TRBD1. The CDR3 length is 14 residues. Germline values: CDR1 MGHRA, CDR2 YSYEKL. V was pared by 4 bases and J by 4 bases, with 6 bases of the junction left unmatched. The CDR3 loop reads CASSPQTGVETQYF. The CDR3 DNA sequence: TGCGCCAGCAGCCCCCAAACAGGGGTAGAGACCCAGTACTTC.

The gene calls are TRBV27 and TRBJ1-4; no firm D call. Germline CDR1 reads MNHEY; CDR2 reads SMNVEV (reference sequence). Trimming shortened V by 6 bases and J by 7 bases, and 15 bases separated the two germline ends. The CDR3 covers 14 residues. The CDR3 protein is CASSQAGIGEKLFF. CDR3 DNA sequence: TGTGCCAGCAGCCAAGCGGGTATCGGTGAAAAACTGTTTTTT.

The genes are TRBV9 and TRBJ1-2; TRBD1 matches 7 bases. Germline V CDR1 and CDR2: SGDLS, YYNGEE. The CDR3 covers 15 residues. V gave up 4 bases and J gave up 5 bases; unmatched junction bases: 11. The CDR3 here is CASSTQQGLKYGYTF. The DNA of the CDR3 is TGTGCCAGCAGCACCCAACAGGGGCTAAAATATGGCTACACCTTC. The full variable domain, in which reference TRBV9 and TRBJ1-2 provide the parts outside the CDR3, is DSGVTQTPKHLITATGQRVTLRCSPRSGDLSVYWYQQSLDQGLQFLIQYYNGEERAKGNILERFSAQQFPDLHSELNLSSLELGDSALYFCASSTQQGLKYGYTFGSGTRLTVV.

The chain links TRBV6-5 to TRBJ1-2; D gene unclear. Germline V gene lookup returns CDR1 MNHEY and CDR2 SVGAGI. The CDR3 is made up of 14 amino acids. Between the trimmed V and J ends, which lost 0 bases and 4 bases, there was a span of 9 bases. The CDR3 reads CASSYSISTYGYTF. Written as DNA, the CDR3 is TGTGCCAGCAGTTACTCGATCTCTACCTATGGCTACACCTTC.

The chain is built from TRBV29-1 and TRBJ2-3, with TRBD2 matching over 8 bases. The V gene's germline CDR1 is SQVTM and CDR2 ANQGSEA. The CDR3 loop spans 15 amino acids. Germline trimming cut 4 bases from V and 6 bases from J; bases unmatched to any gene: 12. CDR3 region: CSVGGGSGSSDTQYF. CDR3 bases: TGCAGCGTTGGGGGGGGGAGCGGGAGCTCCGATACGCAGTATTTT.

This clone was detected ten times or more. V gene TRBV28 combines with J gene TRBJ2-7, with 14 nucleotides matching TRBD2. The CDR3 contains 15 residues. In germline, CDR1 is MDHEN, CDR2 SYDVKM. The V and J ends lost 10 bases and 5 bases, in that order; junction bases with no gene match: 10. CDR3 nucleotides: TGTGCCACCCAGGGACTAGCGGGAGACGAACACGAGCAGTACTTC. This codes for CATQGLAGDEHEQYF. Combining the CDR3 with reference TRBV28 and TRBJ2-7 gives the whole variable domain DVKVTQSSRYLVKRTGEKVFLECVQDMDHENMFWYRQDPGLGLRLIYFSYDVKMKEKGDIPEGYSVSREKKERFSLILESASTNQTSMYLCATQGLAGDEHEQYFGPGTRLTVT.

The chain uses TRBV7-9 and TRBJ2-7, with 7 bases that match TRBD1. In germline, CDR1 is SEHNR, CDR2 FQNEAQ (reference sequence). This CDR3 region has 14 residues. V dropped 4 bases and J dropped 0; count of bases not matched to a gene: 3. The CDR3 is CASSYRQGSYEQYF. CDR3 nucleotides: TGTGCCAGCAGCTACCGACAGGGCTCCTACGAGCAGTACTTC.

J is TRBJ2-5 and V is TRBV7-2; TRBD2 is a possible D gene (6 bases). V was pared by 4 bases and J by 4 bases, with 10 bases between. This CDR3 has 13 residues. Per germline, CDR1 SGHTA and CDR2 FQGNSA. CDR3 in DNA: TGTGCCAGCAGCTCCGCGGGGTCAGAGACCCAGTACTTC. Amino acid sequence: CASSSAGSETQYF. Combining the CDR3 with reference TRBV7-2 and TRBJ2-5 gives the whole variable domain GAGVSQSPSNKVTEKGKDVELRCDPISGHTALYWYRQSLGQGLEFLIYFQGNSAPDKSGLPSDRFSAERTGGSVSTLTIQRTQQEDSAVYLCASSSAGSETQYFGPGTRLLVL.

The chain uses TRBV5-4 and TRBJ2-7, with 10 positions matching TRBD2. The germline gives CDR1 SGHNT, CDR2 YYREEE (reference sequence). The CDR3 consists of 15 residues. The junction had 4 bases not matched to a gene; V was cut back by 2 bases and J by 2 bases. The CDR3 DNA follows: TGTGCCAGCAGCTTAGGGACTAGCGAGACCTACGAGCAGTACTTC. Translated, it gives CASSLGTSETYEQYF.

The rearrangement links TRBV10-2 to TRBJ2-7, with 9 bases that match TRBD2. CDR3 length: 13 residues. Losses at the gene ends were 3 bases for V and 3 bases for J; bases not matched to a gene: 0. The germline gives CDR1 WSHSY, CDR2 SAAADI. The CDR3 here is CASSELAGYEQYF. The CDR3 region has the DNA TGCGCCAGCAGTGAACTAGCGGGCTACGAGCAGTACTTC.

V and J are TRBV29-1 and TRBJ1-1; no reliable D call. The germline V gene encodes CDR1 SQVTM and CDR2 ANQGSEA. The CDR3 contains 12 residues. V lost 6 bases and J 8 bases, leaving 16 bases between the germline ends. This CDR3 is CSVDTGSSEAFF. CDR3 nucleotide sequence: TGCAGCGTAGACACGGGGAGCTCCGAAGCTTTCTTT.

This chain joins TRBV23-1 and TRBJ2-7; 7 nucleotides match TRBD2. TRBV23-1 is classed as an ORF, of uncertain function. The junction had 6 bases not matched to a gene; V was cut back by 4 bases and J by 0 bases. The CDR3 covers 15 residues. The CDR3 sequence is CASSRSSGPSYEQYF. The CDR3 DNA follows: TGCGCCAGCAGTCGATCTAGCGGACCCTCCTACGAGCAGTACTTC.

The rearrangement joins TRBV7-9 to TRBJ1-2, with D tentatively TRBD1 (6 bases). V dropped 4 bases and J dropped 4 bases, with 13 bases sitting between them. Germline values: CDR1 SEHNR, CDR2 FQNEAQ (reference sequence). The CDR3 runs to 14 residues. This CDR3 is CASSSRARGYGYTF. In DNA, the CDR3 is TGTGCCAGCAGCTCCAGGGCCAGGGGCTATGGCTACACCTTC.

CDR3 region: CASSPQPPQRDRGGIDTGELFF. CDR3 nucleotide sequence: TGTGCCAGCAGCCCACAACCCCCCCAACGGGACAGGGGAGGTATAGACACCGGGGAGCTGTTTTTT. The chain joins TRBV7-3 to TRBJ2-2, with TRBD1 matching over 10 bases. CDR1 is SGHTA and CDR2 is FQGTGA in the germline V gene. The CDR3 runs 22 residues. The V and J ends lost 5 bases and 3 bases, in that order; junction bases with no gene match: 24.

The V gene is TRBV27, the J gene TRBJ2-7, with 7 bases identical to TRBD1. Germline V CDR1 and CDR2: MNHEY, SMNVEV (reference sequence). This CDR3 is built from 15 residues. V dropped 4 bases and J dropped 1; count of bases not matched to a gene: 7. The CDR3 DNA is TGTGCCAGCAGTTCGGAGACAGGGTATTCCTACGAGCAGTACTTC. This gives the protein CASSSETGYSYEQYF.

The chain is built from TRBV5-4 and TRBJ1-6; TRBD1 matches 8 bases. The CDR3 is made up of 17 amino acids. Germline V CDR1 and CDR2: SGHNT, YYREEE (reference sequence). V trimming: 4 bases; J trimming: 0 bases; junction bases outside the gene matches: 6. CDR3 in amino acids: CASSRTGFASYNSPLHF. The CDR3 nucleotides are TGTGCCAGCAGCAGGACAGGGTTCGCCTCCTATAATTCACCCCTCCACTTT.